This TCR beta chain appears in the sequencing data of a study of cytomegalovirus exposure and HLA in healthy donors. Study overall: It was reported in a later analysis that the same platform had been used for the 120 or so validation repertoires as for the roughly 700 first-cohort repertoires.

This CDR3 contains 15 residues. V lost 3 bases to trimming and J lost 4 bases; unmatched junction nucleotides: 6. Germline CDR1 reads LNHNV; CDR2 reads YYDKDF (reference sequence). On this clone itself: Its target is not known.

Regarding the study as a whole: The study put around 180 TCR beta chains on its list as cytomegalovirus-associated. A few of the chains that were CMV-associated were confirmed in vitro to be specific for CMV antigens. Cytomegalovirus status was reportedly diagnosed by the classifier with high sensitivity and specificity.

Method: immunoSEQ multiplex PCR; TCRdb's copy keeps in-frame clones and lacks some. Of about 75,000 clones listed, about 85% were seen once; the top ten hold 3%. V usage is TRBV15 and J usage is TRBJ2-1; 7 bases fit TRBD1. The sequencing sample was made of PBMCs. The TCR comes from a man aged 25-40 years in good health and CMV-seronegative. The CDR3 coding sequence is TGTGCCACCAGCAGTCCCCCCAGGGGGTACAATGAGCAGTTCTTC. Its translation: CATSSPPRGYNEQFF.